This T cell receptor beta chain was retrieved from a study of cytomegalovirus exposure and HLA in healthy donors. CDR3 length equals 14 residues. Looked up from germline, CDR1 is SGHRS and CDR2 is YFSETQ. Trimming took 4 bases from V and 5 from J; bases not matched to a gene: 2. The method was immunoSEQ multiplex PCR; TCRdb's version includes in-frame clones alone and lacks a portion of them. The table has fewer than 150,000 clones, approximately 86% seen once; the top ten hold just under 8%. The material sequenced was PBMCs. The receptor comes from a woman in her late teens or twenties in good health and CMV-seropositive. The chain joins TRBV5-1 to TRBJ1-5, with 11 bases aligning to TRBD1. CDR3 sequence: CASSPDRGHQPQHF. The CDR3, as DNA: TGCGCCAGCAGCCCGGACAGGGGGCATCAGCCCCAGCATTTT.